One sample yielded the 23 T cell receptor beta chains listed below, sequenced in a study of blood T cell repertoires in COVID-19. Clones were sequenced by immunoSEQ multiplex PCR, and TCRdb holds only the in-frame ones, with some missing. This sample yields about 55,000 clones, of which about 82% are seen a single time; about 13% belongs to the top ten. Sample: peripheral blood. All receptors derive from a human donor in a cohort sampled during active COVID-19.

The chain uses TRBV10-3 and TRBJ2-3, with 12 nucleotides matching TRBD2. CDR3 length: 15 amino acids. Germline values: CDR1 ENHRY, CDR2 SYGVKD. V dropped 6 bases and J dropped 4; count of bases not matched to a gene: 5. The CDR3 DNA reads as TGTGCCATCAGGAAGACTAGCGGGAGCGCAGATACGCAGTATTTT. Translated: CAIRKTSGSADTQYF.

V gene TRBV9 combines with J gene TRBJ2-3; 8 bases fit TRBD2. Per germline, CDR1 SGDLS and CDR2 YYNGEE. This CDR3 contains 15 residues. V lost 7 bases to trimming and J lost 2 bases; unmatched junction nucleotides: 9. The CDR3 sequence is CASSREGRLTDTQYF. The CDR3, as DNA: TGTGCCAGCTCCCGGGAGGGCCGCCTCACAGATACGCAGTATTTT.

The rearrangement links TRBV6-5 to TRBJ2-1, with a possible D match to TRBD2 (5 bases). V was pared by 0 bases and J by 3 bases, with 12 bases between. Germline V gene lookup returns CDR1 MNHEY and CDR2 SVGAGI. The CDR3 is 16 residues long. The CDR3 sequence: CASSYSAGPIYNEQFF. CDR3 nucleotide sequence: TGTGCCAGCAGTTACTCGGCGGGTCCCATCTACAATGAGCAGTTCTTC.

In its sample, this clone was seen once. Other DNA sequences from this sample encode an identical CDR3 as well. The rearrangement links TRBV11-2 to TRBJ2-2; the D gene is possibly TRBD2 (6 bases). V was shortened by 5 bases and J by 1 base, with 8 bases between the two germline ends. Germline assignment: CDR1 SGHAT and CDR2 FQNNGV. The CDR3 covers 14 residues. The CDR3 nucleotides read TGTGCCAGCAGCCGGAGGGGGAACACCGGGGAGCTGTTTTTT. Translation gives CASSRRGNTGELFF.

J is TRBJ2-3 and V is TRBV5-1; 8 nucleotides align to TRBD1. From germline, CDR1 is SGHRS and CDR2 YFSETQ. Unmatched junction bases numbered 7, after V lost 2 bases and J lost 5 bases. The CDR3 consists of 15 residues. CDR3 sequence (DNA): TGCGCCAGCAGCTTACTCAGGGGGCGTGGAGATACGCAGTATTTT. Translation gives CASSLLRGRGDTQYF.

The chain recombines TRBV9 with TRBJ2-1; possibly TRBD2 for D (6 bases). Germline assignment: CDR1 SGDLS and CDR2 YYNGEE. The CDR3 has 15 amino acids. Trimming shortened V by 6 bases and J by 7 bases, and 20 bases separated the two germline ends. The CDR3 protein is CASTRGTPRGNEQFF. The CDR3 DNA follows: TGTGCCAGCACCCGGGGGACCCCGAGAGGTAATGAGCAGTTCTTC.

The chain has TRBV5-1 and TRBJ2-1; TRBD2 matches at 7 bases. The V gene end was trimmed by 2 bases and the J gene end by 7 bases; junction bases not matched to a gene: 9. The CDR3 has 15 residues. The germline V gene has CDR1 SGHRS and CDR2 YFSETQ. The CDR3 sequence is CASSFTAGRENEQFF. CDR3 DNA: TGCGCCAGCAGCTTTACAGCGGGACGGGAAAATGAGCAGTTCTTC. The complete variable domain, with remaining parts taken from reference TRBV5-1 and TRBJ2-1, reads KAGVTQTPRYLIKTRGQQVTLSCSPISGHRSVSWYQQTPGQGLQFLFEYFSETQRNKGNFPGRFSGRQFSNSRSEMNVSTLELGDSALYLCASSFTAGRENEQFFGPGTRLTVL.

J is TRBJ2-1 and V is TRBV7-2; 15 positions agree with TRBD2. This CDR3 is built from 16 residues. Germline CDR1 reads SGHTA; CDR2 reads FQGNSA. V shed 5 bases and J 7 bases; nucleotides not matched to a gene: 6. The CDR3 DNA reads as TGTGCCAGCAGCACGGGACTAGCGGGAGGAAAAAATGAGCAGTTCTTC. It specifies CASSTGLAGGKNEQFF.

This chain connects TRBV10-3 to TRBJ2-1, with D maybe TRBD2 (5 bases). CDR3 length: 13 residues. Per germline, CDR1 ENHRY and CDR2 SYGVKD. V was cut by 7 bases and J by 0 bases, with 7 bases left in between. The CDR3 coding sequence is TGTGCCATCATGGGGAGCTCCTACAATGAGCAGTTCTTC. Residues: CAIMGSSYNEQFF.

The gene calls are TRBV5-1 and TRBJ2-7, with 7 bases aligning to TRBD1. CDR1 and CDR2 (germline): SGHRS, YFSETQ. The J segment lost 2 bases and the V segment lost 0 bases, leaving 5 bases of the junction unmatched. The CDR3 is made up of 15 amino acids. CDR3 sequence (DNA): TGCGCCAGCAGCTTGGCCGGGACAGACCCCTACGAGCAGTACTTC. Translating gives CASSLAGTDPYEQYF.

This chain connects TRBV19 to TRBJ1-5, with 7 bases identical to TRBD1. Looked up from germline, CDR1 is LNHDA and CDR2 is SQIVND (reference sequence). V shed 4 bases, J shed 6 bases, and the junction held 12 bases outside the gene matches. The CDR3 is 16 residues long. This CDR3 is CASSRRRAGGTQPQHF. DNA for the CDR3: TGTGCCAGTAGTAGGCGGCGGGCAGGGGGTACTCAGCCCCAGCATTTT.

CDR3 residues: CASSSTGTDTQYF. The CDR3 DNA reads as TGTGCCAGCAGCTCGACAGGGACAGATACGCAGTATTTT. This chain links TRBV5-4 with TRBJ2-3; 7 nucleotides agree with TRBD1. CDR1 and CDR2 (germline): SGHNT, YYREEE (reference sequence). The CDR3 consists of 13 residues. Trimming at V came to 3 bases and at J to 3 bases, leaving 1 base not matched to a gene.

Concerning this clone itself: A read error may produce the germline difference seen at one junction end. The J gene is TRBJ2-7, the V gene TRBV2, with a possible D match to TRBD2 (6 bases). The CDR3 covers 12 residues. Germline CDR1 is SNHLY and CDR2 is FYNNEI. The CDR3 sequence is CASSEARLARDF. The CDR3 DNA reads as TGTGCCAGCAGTGAAGCGCGGCTAGCGCGGGACTTC.

The CDR3 nucleotides read TGTGCCAGCTCACCCCGGGACAGGGGCACCGGGGAGCTGTTTTTT. This sequence encodes CASSPRDRGTGELFF. This chain links TRBV18 with TRBJ2-2, with 10 bases identical to TRBD1. This CDR3 comprises 15 residues. Trimming at V came to 3 bases and at J to 4 bases, leaving 2 bases not matched to a gene. Looked up from germline, CDR1 is KGHSH and CDR2 is LQKENI.

The chain links TRBV19 to TRBJ1-1; D is uncertain. Germline lookup yields CDR1 LNHDA and CDR2 SQIVND (reference sequence). Deletions cut 1 base from V and 0 bases from J, with 12 bases between. The CDR3 has 16 residues. CDR3 bases: TGTGCCAGTAGTATAGGTTCCGTCACTTTGAACACTGAAGCTTTCTTT. This sequence encodes CASSIGSVTLNTEAFF.

The chain is built from TRBV3-1 (or the pseudogene TRBV3-2) and TRBJ1-6, with 8 nucleotides matching TRBD1. The CDR3 has 14 residues. CDR1 is LGHDT, CDR2 YNNKEL, per germline (reference sequence). The V segment lost 5 bases and the J segment 10 bases; nucleotides outside the gene matches: 7. The CDR3 DNA sequence: TGTGCCAGCAGCGAATTACAGGGGGGGTCACCCCTCCACTTT. Translating gives CASSELQGGSPLHF.

This clone was found once. The genes are TRBV6-4 and TRBJ1-2, with D tentatively TRBD1 (6 bases). In germline, CDR1 is MRHNA, CDR2 SNTAGT. This CDR3 spans 15 amino acids. The V and J ends lost 2 bases and 6 bases respectively, with 16 bases between them. CDR3 region: CASSDTLQGLDGYTF. The CDR3 DNA sequence: TGTGCCAGCAGTGACACATTACAGGGATTGGATGGCTACACCTTC.

The chain has TRBV18 and TRBJ2-3; the D gene is possibly TRBD2 (5 bases). Per the germline V gene, CDR1 is KGHSH and CDR2 is LQKENI. The CDR3 covers 15 residues. V dropped 3 bases and J dropped 5 bases, with 15 bases sitting between them. Written as DNA, the CDR3 is TGTGCCAGCTCACCCACTGAGGGAGTAGTAGATACGCAGTATTTT. Protein product: CASSPTEGVVDTQYF.

The J gene is TRBJ2-1, the V gene TRBV7-2; the match to TRBD2 covers 7 bases. The CDR3 has 14 residues. Germline lookup yields CDR1 SGHTA and CDR2 FQGNSA. Losses at the gene ends were 6 bases for V and 5 bases for J; bases not matched to a gene: 7. For the CDR3, the DNA is TGTGCCAGCAGGTTCTTAGCGGGCCACAATGAGCAGTTCTTC. This encodes CASRFLAGHNEQFF.

V is TRBV30 and J is TRBJ1-1; D gene ambiguous. The V gene lost 0 bases and the J gene lost 5 bases, with 13 bases spanning the gap. The germline V gene encodes CDR1 GTSNPN and CDR2 SVGIG (reference sequence). The CDR3 covers 14 residues. CDR3 amino acids: CAWSVRRGWTEAFF. CDR3 DNA: TGTGCCTGGAGTGTACGTCGGGGTTGGACTGAAGCTTTCTTT. The full variable domain, rest sourced from reference TRBV30 and TRBJ1-1, is SQTIHQWPATLVQPVGSPLSLECTVEGTSNPNLYWYRQAAGRGLQLLFYSVGIGQISSEVPQNLSASRPQDRQFILSSKKLLLSDSGFYLCAWSVRRGWTEAFFGQGTRLTVV.

The chain combines TRBV4-2 with TRBJ2-1, with 10 nucleotides matching TRBD1. Germline V lookup: CDR1 LGHNA, CDR2 YNFKEQ. V shed 8 bases, J shed 8 bases, and the junction held 9 bases outside the gene matches. The CDR3 sequence is 14 residues long. The CDR3, as DNA: TGTGCCAGCGCCCGGACAGGGGGGGGCGATGAGCAGTTCTTC. Its protein is CASARTGGGDEQFF.

The V gene is TRBV7-3, the J gene TRBJ2-7; 10 bases are shared with TRBD2. Germline V CDR1 and CDR2: SGHTA, FQGTGA. This CDR3 is 14 amino acids long. V lost 7 bases to trimming and J lost 5 bases; unmatched junction nucleotides: 8. The CDR3 protein is CASNAGTSVNEQYF. In nucleotides, the CDR3 is TGTGCCAGCAACGCCGGGACTAGCGTCAACGAGCAGTACTTC.

The V gene is TRBV5-1, the J gene TRBJ2-1, with D perhaps matching TRBD1 (6 bases). The CDR3 consists of 15 residues. V was pared by 4 bases and J by 8 bases, with 19 bases between. Germline CDR1 SGHRS, CDR2 YFSETQ. The CDR3, as DNA: TGCGCCAGCAGCCTCCGGGACACAAGCCCGGATGAGCAGTTCTTC. This codes for CASSLRDTSPDEQFF.